The rows below give T cell receptor beta chains drawn from one sample of a study of blood T cell repertoires in COVID-19. Sequenced by immunoSEQ multiplex PCR; TCRdb stores in-frame clones only, minus some. The sample yields about 380,000 clones, more than 75% seen once. Material for sequencing was PBMCs or T cells enriched from blood (not recorded which). The receptors stem from a woman between 18 and 29 years old who had recovered from COVID-19. Both conserved end residues are part of each CDR3. The order of the fields is V gene, clone size, D gene, J gene, CDR3 protein. D genes are given only for firm matches. Clone size is given for some rows only: seen once, a few or many times, or a class if the clone is expanded.

>TRBV15|.|TRBD1|TRBJ2-7
CATSRDLGQGFYEQYF
>TRBV7-9|.|TRBD1|TRBJ1-4
CASRAQGATNEKLFF
>TRBV30|once|TRBD1|TRBJ2-7
CAWSGAGTGGINEQYF
>TRBV4-3|.|TRBD2|TRBJ2-1
CASSLQREGIGNEQFF
>TRBV7-2|.|.|TRBJ2-2
CASRVTTAGGELFF
>TRBV4-2|once|TRBD1|TRBJ1-2
CASSQSDREGTNYGYTF
>TRBV4-2|.|.|TRBJ2-7
CASSARVNYEQYF
>TRBV7-8|.|.|TRBJ1-2
CASSLDLGGYTF
>TRBV6-5|.|.|TRBJ1-1
CASSSPVRAEAFF
>TRBV7-3|.|TRBD1|TRBJ1-2
CAGLGQGTNYGYTF
>TRBV18|.|.|TRBJ1-5
CASSPGDQPQHF
>TRBV7-2|.|TRBD1|TRBJ1-4
CASSFQGAEEKLFF
>TRBV6-1|.|.|TRBJ1-5
CASSEALLRSNQPQHF
>TRBV11-2|once|.|TRBJ1-1
CASSLANPAQGPGGAFF
>TRBV28|few|TRBD1|TRBJ1-2
CASSTGTEVFGYTF
>TRBV10-3|.|.|TRBJ2-2
CAIGGSGETNTGELFF
>TRBV3-1/TRBV3-2|.|.|TRBJ2-7
CASSPLKERRYSYEQYF